These T cell receptor beta chains were read from a single sample in a study of blood T cell repertoires in COVID-19. Sequencing was performed with immunoSEQ multiplex PCR; in TCRdb, only in-frame clones are kept and a portion is missing. The repertoire has roughly 250,000 clones, 85% to 90% of them found once; the top ten carry 2.4%. The material sequenced was PBMCs or T cells enriched from blood (not recorded which). Every receptor here comes from a woman aged 18-35 years who had recovered from COVID-19. Each CDR3 is given with its conserved first and last residue. D genes are given only for firm matches. Not every row has a clone size; where given, it reads once, few, many or a size class.

J gene: TRBJ1-1; clone size: -; CDR3 length: 14; V gene: TRBV4-1; D gene: -; CDR3 DNA: TGCGCCAGCAGCCAAGCTGGTCGGAGTACTGAAGCTTTCTTT; CDR3 protein: CASSQAGRSTEAFF
J gene: TRBJ2-1; clone size: -; CDR3 length: 17; V gene: TRBV11-2; D gene: -; CDR3 DNA: TGTGCCAGCAGCTCTCTCGGAGGATTTAGCTCCTACAATGAGCAGTTCTTC; CDR3 protein: CASSSLGGFSSYNEQFF
J gene: TRBJ1-5; clone size: -; CDR3 length: 16; V gene: TRBV19; D gene: -; CDR3 DNA: TGTGCCAGTAGAACTCCATACTCAGGAATCAATCAGCCCCAGCATTTT; CDR3 protein: CASRTPYSGINQPQHF
J gene: TRBJ2-7; clone size: -; CDR3 length: 13; V gene: TRBV19; D gene: -; CDR3 DNA: TGTGCCACCAGGTCCGGACGGGACTACGAGCAGTACTTC; CDR3 protein: CATRSGRDYEQYF
J gene: TRBJ2-1; clone size: -; CDR3 length: 16; V gene: TRBV11-2; D gene: TRBD2; CDR3 DNA: TGTGCCAGCAGCCCGACTAGCGGTCCCCCCGTAAATGAGCAGTTCTTC; CDR3 protein: CASSPTSGPPVNEQFF
J gene: TRBJ1-1; clone size: few; CDR3 length: 15; V gene: TRBV5-1; D gene: -; CDR3 DNA: TGCGCCAGCCTTCCAGCGGGGGGGCCGAACACTGAAGCTTTCTTT; CDR3 protein: CASLPAGGPNTEAFF
J gene: TRBJ1-4; clone size: -; CDR3 length: 17; V gene: TRBV7-6; D gene: -; CDR3 DNA: TGTGCCAGCAGCGCCAACTCCACCAGGAGGATTAATGAAAAACTGTTTTTT; CDR3 protein: CASSANSTRRINEKLFF
J gene: TRBJ2-5; clone size: -; CDR3 length: 15; V gene: TRBV15; D gene: TRBD2; CDR3 DNA: TGTGCCACCAGCAGCCTACTAGCGGGGGAGGGGACCCAGTACTTC; CDR3 protein: CATSSLLAGEGTQYF
J gene: TRBJ1-3; clone size: -; CDR3 length: 13; V gene: TRBV10-2; D gene: -; CDR3 DNA: TGCGCCAGCAGTGATAGCTCTGGAAACACCATATATTTT; CDR3 protein: CASSDSSGNTIYF
J gene: TRBJ1-2; clone size: -; CDR3 length: 14; V gene: TRBV19; D gene: TRBD1; CDR3 DNA: TGTGCCAGTAGTATTACAGGGGCGTCCTATGGCTACACCTTC; CDR3 protein: CASSITGASYGYTF
J gene: TRBJ1-5; clone size: -; CDR3 length: 11; V gene: TRBV20-1; D gene: -; CDR3 DNA: TGCAGTGCTCCCCTCGGTAGGCCCCAGCATTTT; CDR3 protein: CSAPLGRPQHF
J gene: TRBJ2-5; clone size: -; CDR3 length: 15; V gene: TRBV7-7; D gene: TRBD2; CDR3 DNA: TGTGCTAGCAGCTTCTCACTAGCGCCTCAAGAGACCCAGTACTTC; CDR3 protein: CASSFSLAPQETQYF
J gene: TRBJ2-2; clone size: -; CDR3 length: 17; V gene: TRBV3-1/TRBV3-2; D gene: TRBD2; CDR3 DNA: TGTGCCAGCAGCCAGAGTCCCCTAGCGGGGGGGGTCGGGGAGCTGTTTTTT; CDR3 protein: CASSQSPLAGGVGELFF
J gene: TRBJ2-5; clone size: -; CDR3 length: 13; V gene: TRBV29-1; D gene: TRBD1; CDR3 DNA: TGCAGCGTGACCGGACAGGGCATAGGGACCCAGTACTTC; CDR3 protein: CSVTGQGIGTQYF
J gene: TRBJ2-3; clone size: few; CDR3 length: 15; V gene: TRBV10-1; D gene: -; CDR3 DNA: TGCGCCAGCAGTGAGTCGATGGGGGGGCTTGATACGCAGTATTTT; CDR3 protein: CASSESMGGLDTQYF
J gene: TRBJ2-5; clone size: -; CDR3 length: 14; V gene: TRBV7-9; D gene: TRBD2; CDR3 DNA: TGTGCCAGCAGCTTAGCGCCGGGGAGGGGGACCCAGTACTTC; CDR3 protein: CASSLAPGRGTQYF
J gene: TRBJ1-6; clone size: -; CDR3 length: 18; V gene: TRBV11-2; D gene: -; CDR3 DNA: TGTGCCAGCAGCTTAGATCGCGGTCTCATCTCCTATAATTCACCCCTCCACTTT; CDR3 protein: CASSLDRGLISYNSPLHF
J gene: TRBJ1-5; clone size: -; CDR3 length: 17; V gene: TRBV5-6; D gene: TRBD1; CDR3 DNA: TGTGCCAGCAGCTTGGCCGGGGGACAGGCGGCTTTTCAGCCCCAGCATTTT; CDR3 protein: CASSLAGGQAAFQPQHF
J gene: TRBJ1-1; clone size: -; CDR3 length: 15; V gene: TRBV5-6; D gene: TRBD1; CDR3 DNA: TGTGCCAGCAGCTCACCGGGACAGTTGAACACTGAAGCTTTCTTT; CDR3 protein: CASSSPGQLNTEAFF
J gene: TRBJ2-1; clone size: -; CDR3 length: 12; V gene: TRBV19; D gene: -; CDR3 DNA: TGTGCCAGTAGTATTCCGCGGGGTGAGCAGTTCTTC; CDR3 protein: CASSIPRGEQFF
J gene: TRBJ2-3; clone size: -; CDR3 length: 13; V gene: TRBV27; D gene: TRBD1; CDR3 DNA: TGTGCCAGCAGTTACAGGGGTGCAGATACGCAGTATTTT; CDR3 protein: CASSYRGADTQYF
J gene: TRBJ1-2; clone size: -; CDR3 length: 13; V gene: TRBV12-3/TRBV12-4; D gene: -; CDR3 DNA: TGTGCCAGCAGTTTCTTATCAGACTCACTAAGCACCTTC; CDR3 protein: CASSFLSDSLSTF
J gene: TRBJ1-2; clone size: -; CDR3 length: 12; V gene: TRBV2; D gene: TRBD1; CDR3 DNA: TGTGCCAGCACGGGACAGGGGTATGGCTACACCTTC; CDR3 protein: CASTGQGYGYTF
J gene: TRBJ1-6; clone size: -; CDR3 length: 17; V gene: TRBV2; D gene: -; CDR3 DNA: TGTGCCAGCAGGGATCGGCCGGACAGTAGTCATAATTCACCCCTCCACTTT; CDR3 protein: CASRDRPDSSHNSPLHF
J gene: TRBJ1-4; clone size: -; CDR3 length: 16; V gene: TRBV5-1; D gene: -; CDR3 DNA: TGCGCCAGCAGCTTGGCCCCACGAGGGAGCAAAGAAAAACTGTTTTTT; CDR3 protein: CASSLAPRGSKEKLFF
J gene: TRBJ1-1; clone size: -; CDR3 length: 16; V gene: TRBV5-6; D gene: TRBD1; CDR3 DNA: TGTGCCAGCAGCTTGGCCAGGGGGGTTAGGGATACTGAAGCTTTCTTT; CDR3 protein: CASSLARGVRDTEAFF
J gene: TRBJ2-7; clone size: -; CDR3 length: 14; V gene: TRBV4-2; D gene: -; CDR3 DNA: TGTGCCAGCAGCCAAGAGAGGCAGCCCTACGAGCAGTACTTC; CDR3 protein: CASSQERQPYEQYF
J gene: TRBJ1-2; clone size: -; CDR3 length: 15; V gene: TRBV6-5; D gene: TRBD1; CDR3 DNA: TGTGCCAGCAGACGTACGGACAGGGACTCCTATGGCTACACCTTC; CDR3 protein: CASRRTDRDSYGYTF
J gene: TRBJ1-2; clone size: once; CDR3 length: 14; V gene: TRBV7-9; D gene: -; CDR3 DNA: TGTGCCAGCAGCTTCGGTGCACAGGGTAACGGCTACACCTTC; CDR3 protein: CASSFGAQGNGYTF
J gene: TRBJ1-4; clone size: -; CDR3 length: 13; V gene: TRBV14; D gene: -; CDR3 DNA: TGTGCCAGCAGCCGTGCGTCTAATGAAAAACTGTTTTTT; CDR3 protein: CASSRASNEKLFF
J gene: TRBJ1-1; clone size: -; CDR3 length: 14; V gene: TRBV5-1; D gene: -; CDR3 DNA: TGCGCCAGCAGCCCAAACGCAGGTGGCACTGAAGCTTTCTTT; CDR3 protein: CASSPNAGGTEAFF
J gene: TRBJ1-1; clone size: -; CDR3 length: 14; V gene: TRBV10-3; D gene: -; CDR3 DNA: TGTGCCATCAGTGAGTCGGGGGGAGACACTGAAGCTTTCTTT; CDR3 protein: CAISESGGDTEAFF
J gene: TRBJ2-7; clone size: -; CDR3 length: 15; V gene: TRBV20-1; D gene: -; CDR3 DNA: TGCAGTGCTAGTGATGCGGGACAGTTGAGGGGCGAGCAGTACTTC; CDR3 protein: CSASDAGQLRGEQYF
J gene: TRBJ2-2; clone size: -; CDR3 length: 14; V gene: TRBV2; D gene: -; CDR3 DNA: TGTGCCAGCAGTTGGACAGCGAACACCGGGGAGCTGTTTTTT; CDR3 protein: CASSWTANTGELFF
J gene: TRBJ1-5; clone size: -; CDR3 length: 15; V gene: TRBV5-6; D gene: TRBD1; CDR3 DNA: TGTGCCAGCAGCGTGACAGGGGTGGAAAATCAGCCCCAGCATTTT; CDR3 protein: CASSVTGVENQPQHF
J gene: TRBJ2-5; clone size: -; CDR3 length: 14; V gene: TRBV14; D gene: TRBD2; CDR3 DNA: TGTGCCAGCAGCCCCCGGACTAGTGGAGAGACCCAGTACTTC; CDR3 protein: CASSPRTSGETQYF
J gene: TRBJ1-2; clone size: -; CDR3 length: 11; V gene: TRBV19; D gene: -; CDR3 DNA: TGTGCCGGAGGTGGGGGCAATGGCTACACCTTC; CDR3 protein: CAGGGGNGYTF
J gene: TRBJ1-1; clone size: -; CDR3 length: 13; V gene: TRBV7-9; D gene: -; CDR3 DNA: TGTGCCAGCACCGACAGAGCCAGACCTGAAGCTTTCTTT; CDR3 protein: CASTDRARPEAFF
J gene: TRBJ2-3; clone size: -; CDR3 length: 16; V gene: TRBV18; D gene: TRBD2; CDR3 DNA: TGTGCCAGCTCACCACCTAGCGGGGGGGCCTCTGATACGCAGTATTTT; CDR3 protein: CASSPPSGGASDTQYF
J gene: TRBJ1-2; clone size: many; CDR3 length: 13; V gene: TRBV3-1/TRBV3-2; D gene: TRBD1; CDR3 DNA: TGTGCCAGCAGCCTAGACAGGGTCGGCGGCTACACCTTC; CDR3 protein: CASSLDRVGGYTF
J gene: TRBJ2-5; clone size: -; CDR3 length: 13; V gene: TRBV5-4; D gene: TRBD1; CDR3 DNA: TGTGCCAGCAGCCCGACAGGGGAAGAGACCCAGTACTTC; CDR3 protein: CASSPTGEETQYF
J gene: TRBJ2-3; clone size: -; CDR3 length: 19; V gene: TRBV3-1/TRBV3-2; D gene: TRBD2; CDR3 DNA: TGTGCCAGCAGCCATACGGGACTAGCGGGGGGGCCCGGCACAGATACGCAGTATTTT; CDR3 protein: CASSHTGLAGGPGTDTQYF